The rows below give T cell receptor beta chains drawn from one sample of a study of metastatic and nonmetastatic thyroid tumors. TCRdb reassembled clones from the PCR reads with MiXCR. The table has roughly 59,000 clones, about a sixth seen once. Sequencing was done on a sample of blood. The receptors stem from a male donor with papillary thyroid cancer or a benign thyroid nodule (not recorded which). Some clones in this sample may be carry-over from other donors' samples. The CDR3 runs from the conserved cysteine through the conserved F or W. Fields, in order: clone size, J gene, D gene, V gene, CDR3 DNA, CDR3 protein. D genes are given only for firm matches. Rows give clone size only sometimes, using once, few, many, or a class for an expanded clone.

clone size: many; J gene: TRBJ1-2; D gene: TRBD1; V gene: TRBV28; CDR3 DNA: TGTGCCAGCAGGCCCCGGGACAGGGGCGGCTACACCTTC; CDR3 protein: CASRPRDRGGYTF
clone size: many; J gene: TRBJ2-3; D gene: TRBD2; V gene: TRBV6-1; CDR3 DNA: TGTGCCAGCAGGCCCTTAGCGGGGGGCTCAGATACGCAGTATTTT; CDR3 protein: CASRPLAGGSDTQYF
clone size: NA; J gene: TRBJ2-1; D gene: NA; V gene: TRBV12-1; CDR3 DNA: TGTGCCAGCAGCTACGTGGCACTAGCGCGACCCGGCTCCTACAATGAGCAGTTCTTC; CDR3 protein: CASSYVALARPGSYNEQFF
clone size: NA; J gene: TRBJ1-2; D gene: NA; V gene: TRBV7-9; CDR3 DNA: TGTGCCAGCAGCTTAGCTGGGGGGAACTATGGCTACACCTTC; CDR3 protein: CASSLAGGNYGYTF
clone size: many; J gene: TRBJ1-1; D gene: TRBD1; V gene: TRBV18; CDR3 DNA: TGTGCCAGCTCAACTACGACAGGGGGATCGAACACTGAAGCTTTCTTT; CDR3 protein: CASSTTTGGSNTEAFF
clone size: many; J gene: TRBJ2-5; D gene: NA; V gene: TRBV2; CDR3 DNA: TGTGCCAGCAGTGAAGGCCCAGGGGAGACCCAGTACTTC; CDR3 protein: CASSEGPGETQYF
clone size: NA; J gene: TRBJ1-3; D gene: NA; V gene: TRBV30; CDR3 DNA: TGTGCCTGGAGTGTAGGGACACGAGGAAACACCATATATTTT; CDR3 protein: CAWSVGTRGNTIYF
clone size: few; J gene: TRBJ2-5; D gene: NA; V gene: TRBV12-3/TRBV12-4; CDR3 DNA: TGTGCCAGAAGTTTAGTAGGGGGATCATCAGAGACCCAGTACTTC; CDR3 protein: CARSLVGGSSETQYF
clone size: many; J gene: TRBJ2-7; D gene: NA; V gene: TRBV9; CDR3 DNA: TGTGCCAGCAGCGAGAACGGAGAGAGCTACGAGCAGTACTTC; CDR3 protein: CASSENGESYEQYF
clone size: many; J gene: TRBJ1-2; D gene: NA; V gene: TRBV4-3; CDR3 DNA: TGCGCCAGCAGCCAAGATGACGGGACCGCGCGCTACACCTTC; CDR3 protein: CASSQDDGTARYTF
clone size: NA; J gene: TRBJ1-1; D gene: TRBD1; V gene: TRBV19; CDR3 DNA: TGTGCCAGTTACGATTTTCTGACGGACAGGGGTTTTTTGGAAGCTTTCTTT; CDR3 protein: CASYDFLTDRGFLEAFF
clone size: few; J gene: TRBJ1-1; D gene: TRBD1; V gene: TRBV10-3; CDR3 DNA: TGTGCCATTAGTGACCCAGGGGGTGAGACCAGTGTAGCTTTCTTT; CDR3 protein: CAISDPGGETSVAFF
clone size: hyperexpanded; J gene: TRBJ2-1; D gene: NA; V gene: TRBV6-6; CDR3 DNA: TGTGCCAGCAGTTACTTGGCCCTCACCTACAATGAGCAGTTCTTC; CDR3 protein: CASSYLALTYNEQFF
clone size: many; J gene: TRBJ2-1; D gene: NA; V gene: TRBV2; CDR3 DNA: TGTGCCAGCAGTGTGTTGGAGCAGTTCTTC; CDR3 protein: CASSVLEQFF
clone size: few; J gene: TRBJ2-1; D gene: TRBD1; V gene: TRBV19; CDR3 DNA: TGTGCCAGTAGTAGCCGGGACAGGGGTAACAATGAGCAGTTCTTC; CDR3 protein: CASSSRDRGNNEQFF
clone size: NA; J gene: TRBJ2-2; D gene: NA; V gene: TRBV6-1; CDR3 DNA: TGTGCCAGCAGGGGATCATGGGTATTGGCCGGGGAGCTGTTTTTT; CDR3 protein: CASRGSWVLAGELFF
clone size: many; J gene: TRBJ2-1; D gene: NA; V gene: TRBV20-1; CDR3 DNA: TGCAGTGCTAGAGACAGAGAGAGGTACAATGAGCAGTTCTTC; CDR3 protein: CSARDRERYNEQFF
clone size: many; J gene: TRBJ2-3; D gene: NA; V gene: TRBV9; CDR3 DNA: TGTGCCAGCATGGGTGGAGGCGCGACAGATACGCAGTATTTT; CDR3 protein: CASMGGGATDTQYF
clone size: many; J gene: TRBJ1-2; D gene: TRBD1; V gene: TRBV3-1; CDR3 DNA: TGTGCCAGCAGCCAAGGACGACAGGGTAACTATGGCTACACCTTC; CDR3 protein: CASSQGRQGNYGYTF
clone size: few; J gene: TRBJ1-2; D gene: NA; V gene: TRBV6-2/TRBV6-3; CDR3 DNA: TGTGCCAGCTCCCTTCAGGTATTCTACTATGGCTACACCTTC; CDR3 protein: CASSLQVFYYGYTF
clone size: few; J gene: TRBJ2-2; D gene: NA; V gene: TRBV5-6; CDR3 DNA: TGTGCCAACAGCGCCGGACAGCTGGGAACCGGGGAGCTGTTTTTT; CDR3 protein: CANSAGQLGTGELFF
clone size: many; J gene: TRBJ1-6; D gene: NA; V gene: TRBV4-3; CDR3 DNA: TGCGCCAGCAGCCGCGACGGACAGAAAAATTCACCCCTCCACTTC; CDR3 protein: CASSRDGQKNSPLHF
clone size: NA; J gene: TRBJ2-7; D gene: NA; V gene: TRBV20-1; CDR3 DNA: TGCAGTGCTAGAGATTATCTCTGGAAAGGCAGGTATGGCTACGAGCAGTACTTC; CDR3 protein: CSARDYLWKGRYGYEQYF
clone size: NA; J gene: TRBJ2-1; D gene: NA; V gene: TRBV11-1; CDR3 DNA: TGTGCCAGCAGCTCGACTATCCTTAGATCCTACAATGAGCAGTTCTTC; CDR3 protein: CASSSTILRSYNEQFF
clone size: many; J gene: TRBJ1-1; D gene: NA; V gene: TRBV28; CDR3 DNA: TGTGCCAGCAGTTCCGCAACAGGGCCGAACACTGAAGCTTTCTTT; CDR3 protein: CASSSATGPNTEAFF
clone size: NA; J gene: TRBJ2-3; D gene: TRBD1; V gene: TRBV2; CDR3 DNA: TGTGCCAGCACCCCTGGACAGGGGCCAAGAGATGCGCAGTATTTT; CDR3 protein: CASTPGQGPRDAQYF
clone size: many; J gene: TRBJ2-1; D gene: NA; V gene: TRBV6-2/TRBV6-3; CDR3 DNA: TGTGCCAGCAGCCGACGCGACGGGGGATCCAATGAGCAGTTCTTC; CDR3 protein: CASSRRDGGSNEQFF
clone size: many; J gene: TRBJ1-2; D gene: NA; V gene: TRBV20-1; CDR3 DNA: TGCAACGTTCGGGAACAGGGTTCTGGCTACACCTTC; CDR3 protein: CNVREQGSGYTF
clone size: few; J gene: TRBJ1-1; D gene: NA; V gene: TRBV27; CDR3 DNA: TGTGCCAGCAGCGACGTTGAGGACACTGAATCTTTCTTT; CDR3 protein: CASSDVEDTESFF
clone size: many; J gene: TRBJ2-3; D gene: NA; V gene: TRBV5-6; CDR3 DNA: TGTGCCAGCAGCCCCGGGAGCACAGATACGCAGTATTTT; CDR3 protein: CASSPGSTDTQYF
clone size: many; J gene: TRBJ2-5; D gene: TRBD2; V gene: TRBV4-1; CDR3 DNA: TGCGCCAGCAGCCAAGAAGCCCGGGAGGGACCCCAGGAGACCCAGTACTTC; CDR3 protein: CASSQEAREGPQETQYF
clone size: many; J gene: TRBJ1-5; D gene: NA; V gene: TRBV6-1; CDR3 DNA: TGTGCCATTTCGGGCGGGGGTCAGCCCCAGCATTTT; CDR3 protein: CAISGGGQPQHF
clone size: many; J gene: TRBJ1-2; D gene: NA; V gene: TRBV4-2; CDR3 DNA: TGTGCCAGCAGCCAAGAGACTCCTTATGGCTATGGCTACACCTTC; CDR3 protein: CASSQETPYGYGYTF
clone size: many; J gene: TRBJ2-5; D gene: NA; V gene: TRBV9; CDR3 DNA: TGTGCCAGCAGCGTAGATGAAGAGACCCAGTACTTC; CDR3 protein: CASSVDEETQYF
clone size: many; J gene: TRBJ1-5; D gene: NA; V gene: TRBV28; CDR3 DNA: TGTGCCAGCAGCCCAGGGTTGACCCAGCATTTT; CDR3 protein: CASSPGLTQHF
clone size: many; J gene: TRBJ2-5; D gene: TRBD1; V gene: TRBV9; CDR3 DNA: TGTGCCAGCAGCGTATCAGGGGGTCAAGAGACCCAGTACTTC; CDR3 protein: CASSVSGGQETQYF
clone size: many; J gene: TRBJ1-6; D gene: NA; V gene: TRBV5-8; CDR3 DNA: TGTGCCAGCAGCCCCCCCGGGACATTAAATAATTCACCCCTCCACTTT; CDR3 protein: CASSPPGTLNNSPLHF
clone size: NA; J gene: TRBJ2-3; D gene: NA; V gene: TRBV9; CDR3 DNA: TGTGCCGGCAGCGTGGGTGACGTTAGCACAGATACGCAGTATTTT; CDR3 protein: CAGSVGDVSTDTQYF
clone size: few; J gene: TRBJ2-7; D gene: NA; V gene: TRBV6-1; CDR3 DNA: TGTGCCAGCAGTGAAAGCTTAGGAATCTACGAGCAGTACTTC; CDR3 protein: CASSESLGIYEQYF
clone size: many; J gene: TRBJ1-1; D gene: TRBD1; V gene: TRBV18; CDR3 DNA: TGTGCCAGCTCACAGGGGGCACGCACTGAAGCTTTCTTT; CDR3 protein: CASSQGARTEAFF
clone size: many; J gene: TRBJ2-5; D gene: NA; V gene: TRBV20-1; CDR3 DNA: TGCAGTGCCGGGGCCAGCCAACGGACCCAGTACTTC; CDR3 protein: CSAGASQRTQYF
clone size: many; J gene: TRBJ2-5; D gene: TRBD2; V gene: TRBV10-3; CDR3 DNA: TGTGCCATCAGTGGGGGACTAGCGGGAGAAGAGACCCAGTACTTC; CDR3 protein: CAISGGLAGEETQYF
clone size: NA; J gene: TRBJ2-7; D gene: NA; V gene: TRBV20-1; CDR3 DNA: TGCAGTGCTAGAACGACTAAGTCCTACGAGCAGTACTTC; CDR3 protein: CSARTTKSYEQYF
clone size: NA; J gene: TRBJ2-7; D gene: TRBD2; V gene: TRBV20-1; CDR3 DNA: TGCAGTGCTAGAGAACTAGCGGGAGGGCACAGAAGTGACGAGCAGTACTTC; CDR3 protein: CSARELAGGHRSDEQYF
clone size: many; J gene: TRBJ1-5; D gene: TRBD1; V gene: TRBV7-2; CDR3 DNA: TGTGCCAGCAGCCTGGACAGGGGCGGGGGTCAGCCCCAGCATTTT; CDR3 protein: CASSLDRGGGQPQHF
clone size: many; J gene: TRBJ2-3; D gene: NA; V gene: TRBV6-1; CDR3 DNA: TGTGCCAGCAGTGAATTCCGGTACACAGATACGCAGTATTTT; CDR3 protein: CASSEFRYTDTQYF
clone size: many; J gene: TRBJ1-4; D gene: NA; V gene: TRBV16; CDR3 DNA: TGTGCCAGCAGCCAATCGCTTGGGGAAAAACTGTTTTTT; CDR3 protein: CASSQSLGEKLFF
clone size: many; J gene: TRBJ2-1; D gene: NA; V gene: TRBV28; CDR3 DNA: TGTGCCAGCAGTTTCCCACCCAATGAGCAGTTCTTC; CDR3 protein: CASSFPPNEQFF
clone size: many; J gene: TRBJ2-2; D gene: TRBD1; V gene: TRBV10-3; CDR3 DNA: TGTGCCATCAAGGAGACAGGGGGCACAGGCGGGGAGCTGTTTTTT; CDR3 protein: CAIKETGGTGGELFF
clone size: NA; J gene: TRBJ1-2; D gene: NA; V gene: TRBV4-2; CDR3 DNA: TGTGCCAGCAGCCAAGATGGCAGGGATTTTTATGGCTACACCTTC; CDR3 protein: CASSQDGRDFYGYTF
clone size: few; J gene: TRBJ2-2; D gene: TRBD2; V gene: TRBV20-1; CDR3 DNA: TGCAGTGCTACCGCACTAGCGGGATTGGGCTCGAACACCGGGGATCTGTTTTTT; CDR3 protein: CSATALAGLGSNTGDLFF
clone size: many; J gene: TRBJ2-3; D gene: NA; V gene: TRBV6-1; CDR3 DNA: TGTGCCAGCAGTGACGGGCAGGGGATTACAGATACGCAGTATTTT; CDR3 protein: CASSDGQGITDTQYF
clone size: many; J gene: TRBJ2-5; D gene: NA; V gene: TRBV9; CDR3 DNA: TGTGCCAGCAGCGTATCTTTTAAAGAGACCCAGTACTTC; CDR3 protein: CASSVSFKETQYF
clone size: many; J gene: TRBJ2-1; D gene: NA; V gene: TRBV5-6; CDR3 DNA: TGTGCCAGCAGCTTGATGACTGGTAGCTACAATGAGCAGTTCTTC; CDR3 protein: CASSLMTGSYNEQFF